This is a list of T cell receptor beta chains from one sample in a study of cytomegalovirus exposure and HLA in healthy donors. Clones were read by immunoSEQ multiplex PCR, and TCRdb kept only the in-frame ones, dropping some. The sample lists over 150,000 clones, more than 65% seen once, with 2.5% to 3.5% in the top ten. Sequencing was done on a sample of PBMCs. The receptors originated from a woman aged 25 to 39 in good health and CMV-seropositive. The CDR3 runs from the conserved cysteine through the conserved F or W. A D gene is named only where the DNA matches it firmly. Clone size is shown for a subset of rows, as once, few, many or a class of expanded clone.

v_call,clone_size,d_call,j_call,cdr3_nt,cdr3_aa
TRBV5-1,-,-,TRBJ2-1,TGCGCCAGTAGAGAAGCCCGGGACAATGAGCAGTTCTTC,CASREARDNEQFF
TRBV5-1,-,-,TRBJ2-7,TGCGCCAGCAGCCTGGAGAGTTCGGGGAGCAGGAACGAGCAGTACTTC,CASSLESSGSRNEQYF
TRBV11-2,-,-,TRBJ2-7,TGTGCCAGCAGCTTAATGTCCCCCTTGGAGGAGCAGTACTTC,CASSLMSPLEEQYF
TRBV7-9,-,-,TRBJ2-7,TGTGCCAGCAGCCCAGCCAGGGTGAACGAGCAGTACTTC,CASSPARVNEQYF
TRBV5-1,-,-,TRBJ1-1,TGCGCCAGCAGTTCCCCCGGAAAAACGGGCACTGAAGCTTTCTTT,CASSSPGKTGTEAFF
TRBV4-1,-,-,TRBJ1-2,TGCGCCAGCAGCCAAGTTGCCAGCTATGGCTACACCTTC,CASSQVASYGYTF
TRBV19,-,TRBD2,TRBJ2-1,TGTGCCAGTAGTATTGGGCTAGCGGCCAATGAGCAGTTCTTC,CASSIGLAANEQFF
TRBV6-4,-,-,TRBJ2-3,TGTGCCAGCAGTGACTCACTAGCACATACGCAGTATTTT,CASSDSLAHTQYF
TRBV7-9,-,TRBD2,TRBJ2-7,TGTGCCAGCAGGCGGGGGGGGTACGAGCAGTACTTC,CASRRGGYEQYF
TRBV2,-,-,TRBJ2-1,TGTGCCAGCAGTCGGGACTGGTCAGATGAGCAGTTCTTC,CASSRDWSDEQFF
TRBV5-6,-,-,TRBJ2-5,TGTGCCAGCAGCTACGGACAGCAAGAGACCCAGTACTTC,CASSYGQQETQYF
TRBV11-2,-,-,TRBJ2-1,TGTGCCAGCAGCTTAGGGCGGGTCTCCTACAATGAGCAGTTCTTC,CASSLGRVSYNEQFF
TRBV7-2,-,TRBD1,TRBJ1-4,TGTGCCAGCAGCGGACGACAGGGGTTAAAACTGTTTTTT,CASSGRQGLKLFF
TRBV6-4,-,-,TRBJ2-3,TGTGCCAGCAGTGGCTCACCCCTAGCGATGAGCACAGATACGCAGTATTTT,CASSGSPLAMSTDTQYF
TRBV10-1,-,-,TRBJ2-3,TGCGCCAGCTCGTCCACAGATACGCAGTATTTT,CASSSTDTQYF
TRBV5-1,-,-,TRBJ2-6,TGCGCCAGCAGCTTGGATGGCAGGGGCTCTGGGGCCAACGTCCTGACTTTC,CASSLDGRGSGANVLTF
TRBV6-5,-,TRBD2,TRBJ2-2,TGTGCCAGCAGTTACCGGCTAGCGGGAGGGACCGGGGAGCTGTTTTTT,CASSYRLAGGTGELFF
TRBV27,-,-,TRBJ2-3,TGTGCCAGCAGTTTAGCGGAAAACACAGATACGCAGTATTTT,CASSLAENTDTQYF
TRBV4-1,-,-,TRBJ1-6,TGCGCCAGCAGCCAAGAGGTAGGGGGTTCCAATTCACCCCTCCACTTT,CASSQEVGGSNSPLHF
TRBV19,-,TRBD1,TRBJ1-2,TGTGCCAGTAGTATTGACAGGGACTATGGCTACACCTTC,CASSIDRDYGYTF
TRBV28,few,TRBD2,TRBJ2-7,TGTGCCAGCAGTTTCTACCCCCCAAGCGGGAGGGGAGGAGAGCAGTACTTC,CASSFYPPSGRGGEQYF
TRBV6-1,-,-,TRBJ1-4,TGTGCCAGCAAGAGGGGGACGGCAACTAATGAAAAACTGTTTTTT,CASKRGTATNEKLFF
TRBV28,-,-,TRBJ1-1,TGTGCCAGCAGCTATGAAACTGAAGCTTTCTTT,CASSYETEAFF
TRBV5-1,-,-,TRBJ1-1,TGCGCCAGCAGCTGGACCCGGGGAGGCACTGAAGCTTTCTTT,CASSWTRGGTEAFF
TRBV6-5,few,-,TRBJ1-5,TGTGCCAGCAGTTACAGGCCGGGGGGCAATCAGCCCCAGCATTTT,CASSYRPGGNQPQHF
TRBV4-1,few,-,TRBJ1-2,TGCGCCAGCAGCCAAGACATCAGGGGTAACTATGGCTACACCTTC,CASSQDIRGNYGYTF
TRBV11-2,-,TRBD2,TRBJ2-1,TGTGCCAGCAGCTTAATGGCTAGCGGAGACAATGAGCAGTTCTTC,CASSLMASGDNEQFF
TRBV7-6,-,TRBD1,TRBJ1-1,TGTGCCAGCAGCTTGGGACAGGGGTTGAACACTGAAGCTTTCTTT,CASSLGQGLNTEAFF
TRBV18,-,TRBD1,TRBJ1-4,TGTGCCAGCTCCCGGGACAGGGCTGAAAAACTGTTTTTT,CASSRDRAEKLFF
TRBV27,few,-,TRBJ2-5,TGTGCCAGCAGCCCTCAACCAGCGGGCCCCTCAGGGACCCAGTACTTC,CASSPQPAGPSGTQYF
TRBV11-2,-,TRBD2,TRBJ2-7,TGTGCCAGCAGCAGCCCCCGAACTAGCGGAGCTGGGGAGCAGTACTTC,CASSSPRTSGAGEQYF
TRBV4-2,-,TRBD1,TRBJ1-1,TGTGCCAGCATCGCGGGACAGGGGAGCACTGAAGCTTTCTTT,CASIAGQGSTEAFF
TRBV19,-,TRBD1,TRBJ1-3,TGTGCCAGTAGCCGGGACAGGGGTCGCGGAAACACCATATATTTT,CASSRDRGRGNTIYF
TRBV21-1,-,-,TRBJ2-4,TGTGCCAGCAGCAAACCGGGACGCCCCACACGGGAGAAAAACATTCAGTACTTC,CASSKPGRPTREKNIQYF
TRBV4-1,-,TRBD2,TRBJ2-2,TGCGCCAGCAGCCATCCCCCCGGGACTAGCGAGACCGGGGAGCTGTTTTTT,CASSHPPGTSETGELFF
TRBV11-3,-,-,TRBJ2-2,TGTGCCAGCAGCTTAGATCTAGCCACCGGGGAGCTGTTTTTT,CASSLDLATGELFF
TRBV7-7,-,TRBD1,TRBJ2-7,TGTGCTAGCAGCGTAGGGACAGGGGGCTACGAGCAGTACTTC,CASSVGTGGYEQYF
TRBV29-1,-,TRBD2,TRBJ2-1,TGCAGCGCGGGACTAGCGGGAGCGACTGAGCAGTTCTTC,CSAGLAGATEQFF
TRBV29-1,few,TRBD1,TRBJ1-1,TGCAGCGTTGAAGAATTTCCTCCCCGGGACAGAGCTTTCTTT,CSVEEFPPRDRAFF
TRBV2,-,-,TRBJ2-3,TGTGCCAGCAGTGAAGGAGTTCCGATCACAGATACGCAGTATTTT,CASSEGVPITDTQYF
TRBV2,-,-,TRBJ1-5,TGTGCCAGCAGTGAACAGGGTGGGGATCAGCCCCAGCATTTT,CASSEQGGDQPQHF
TRBV13,-,TRBD2,TRBJ2-5,TGTGCCAGCAGCCTCCGGACTAGCGGACACCAAGAGACCCAGTACTTC,CASSLRTSGHQETQYF
TRBV5-1,once,TRBD2,TRBJ2-2,TGCGCCAGCAGCTTAACAGCGGGGAAGAACACCGGGGAGCTGTTTTTT,CASSLTAGKNTGELFF
TRBV6-1,-,-,TRBJ1-2,TGTGCCAGCAGTGCCCCGACAGACTATGGCTACACCTTC,CASSAPTDYGYTF
TRBV15,-,TRBD1,TRBJ2-5,TGTGCCACCAGCAGGCAGACAGGGACCCAAGAGACCCAGTACTTC,CATSRQTGTQETQYF
TRBV28,few,TRBD1,TRBJ2-7,TGTGCCAGTCACGGGACAGGGGGCGAGCAGTACTTC,CASHGTGGEQYF
TRBV7-2,-,-,TRBJ2-2,TGTGCCAGCAGCTCGCGGGCAGGAGTGGGGAACACCGGGGAGCTGTTTTTT,CASSSRAGVGNTGELFF
TRBV4-3,-,-,TRBJ2-3,TGCGCCAGCAGCGGCAGGGGGGAGACAGGGTTTTCAGATACGCAGTATTTT,CASSGRGETGFSDTQYF
TRBV18,-,-,TRBJ2-3,TGTGCCAGCTCACCACCGAGCAGCACAGATACGCAGTATTTT,CASSPPSSTDTQYF
TRBV5-5,few,-,TRBJ2-1,TGTGCCAGCAGCCCAAGCTTTGACAATGAGCAGTTCTTC,CASSPSFDNEQFF
TRBV27,-,-,TRBJ2-7,TGTGCCAGCAGTCCCCCGGGGAGGACCTACGAGCAGTACTTC,CASSPPGRTYEQYF
TRBV4-2,-,TRBD1,TRBJ1-1,TGTGCCAGCAGCCAAGAAGGGACAGGTTTCACTGAAGCTTTCTTT,CASSQEGTGFTEAFF
TRBV10-1,-,TRBD1,TRBJ1-2,TGCGCCAGCAGTGACCAGGGGGCTGTCTACACCTTC,CASSDQGAVYTF
TRBV5-1,-,TRBD1,TRBJ2-5,TGCGCCAGCAGCTTGGGACAGGGAGTAGAGACCCAGTACTTC,CASSLGQGVETQYF
TRBV19,-,TRBD1,TRBJ1-1,TGTGCCAGTTCCGACAGGGGTACTGGTGCCACTGAAGCTTTCTTT,CASSDRGTGATEAFF
TRBV2,-,TRBD1,TRBJ2-1,TGTGCCAGCAGTTCAACCGGGACAGGGATGGATGAGCAGTTCTTC,CASSSTGTGMDEQFF
TRBV6-6,-,-,TRBJ1-1,TGTGCCAGCAGTTACAGAACAGGGTGGGACACTGAAGCTTTCTTT,CASSYRTGWDTEAFF
TRBV29-1,-,-,TRBJ2-7,TGCAGCGTTGAAGAGGAGAACTCCTACGAGCAGTACTTC,CSVEEENSYEQYF
TRBV5-1,-,-,TRBJ2-2,TGCGCCAGCAGCCGGACAGTTAACACCGGGGAGCTGTTTTTT,CASSRTVNTGELFF
TRBV19,once,TRBD1,TRBJ1-1,TGTGCCAGTAGAATCCTCGCAGGGGGGAACACTGAAGCTTTCTTT,CASRILAGGNTEAFF